The 14 T cell receptor beta chains below all came from one sample that was sequenced in a study of spatial heterogeneity in lung cancer. Time point denoted: blood at routine non-recurrence follow-up after resection. TCRdb re-called the 5' RACE reads with MiXCR, one entry per CDR3 protein. Of approximately 110,000 distinct CDR3 sequences detected, approximately 11% appear once; the ten largest clones hold roughly a quarter. Material: PBMCs, obtained at follow-up. Receptors originate from a female donor with early-stage non-small cell lung cancer.

The table lists this clonotype with many counts. The genes are TRBV6-2 or TRBV6-3 and TRBJ1-1, with D unresolved. The CDR3 covers 14 residues. Germline CDR1 and CDR2: MNHEY and SVGEGT. V dropped 5 bases and J dropped 1 base, with 11 bases sitting between them. The CDR3, as DNA: TGTGCCAGCAGTCCCAACACACCGAACACTGAAGCTTTCTTT. Its translation: CASSPNTPNTEAFF.

The genes are TRBV10-3 and TRBJ2-7; D unclear. The V gene lost 0 bases and the J gene lost 0 bases, with 6 bases spanning the gap. CDR3 size: 14 residues. The germline V gene has CDR1 ENHRY and CDR2 SYGVKD. CDR3 protein: CAISESTDSYEQYF. CDR3 DNA: TGTGCCATCAGTGAGTCCACAGACTCCTACGAGCAGTACTTC.

This clonotype occurred a few times. The gene calls are TRBV10-1 and TRBJ2-6, with D uncertain. Trimming pared 2 bases from V and 0 bases from J, leaving 5 bases between. This CDR3 is 15 amino acids long. Germline V CDR1 and CDR2: WNHNN, SYGVQD (reference sequence). CDR3 protein: CASSESNSGANVLTF. The CDR3 DNA is TGCGCCAGCAGTGAGAGCAACTCTGGGGCCAACGTCCTGACTTTC.

The chain combines TRBV28 with TRBJ2-1; D call uncertain. Trimming removed 7 bases from V and 7 bases from J, with 8 bases in between. The CDR3 is 11 residues long. Germline loops: CDR1 MDHEN, CDR2 SYDVKM. The CDR3 DNA follows: TGTGCCAGCACCCAGGTGAATGAGCAGTTCTTC. It specifies CASTQVNEQFF.

This chain connects TRBV29-1 to TRBJ2-5, with D maybe TRBD2 (7 bases). Deletions cut 5 bases from V and 7 bases from J, with 23 bases between. Looked up from germline, CDR1 is SQVTM and CDR2 is ANQGSEA. This CDR3 region has 15 residues. The CDR3 DNA reads as TGCAGCGTTTCCCCTCTTGCGGGGGCTATAGGGACCCAGTACTTC. As protein: CSVSPLAGAIGTQYF. Full variable domain (rest looked up from reference TRBV29-1 and TRBJ2-5): SAVISQKPSRDICQRGTSLTIQCQVDSQVTMMFWYRQQPGQSLTLIATANQGSEATYESGFVIDKFPISRPNLTFSTLTVSNMSPEDSSIYLCSVSPLAGAIGTQYFGPGTRLLVL.

In this sample, this clonotype turned up many times. V and J are TRBV24-1 and TRBJ2-4; TRBD2 matches at 11 bases. Germline CDR1 KGHDR, CDR2 SFDVKD. The CDR3 covers 20 residues. The J segment lost 1 base and the V segment lost 3 bases, leaving 13 bases of the junction unmatched. CDR3 sequence reads: CATSDARPGTSGRAKNIQYF. CDR3 coding DNA: TGTGCCACCAGTGATGCACGACCCGGGACTAGCGGACGGGCCAAAAACATTCAGTACTTC.

This clonotype turned up a few times. The rearrangement uses TRBV29-1 and TRBJ2-1; 9 bases agree with TRBD2. The CDR3 covers 13 residues. With V trimmed by 7 bases and J by 7 bases, 8 bases remained unmatched. CDR1 and CDR2 (germline): SQVTM, ANQGSEA. The CDR3 reads CSAQTSGVNEQFF. CDR3 sequence (DNA): TGCAGCGCCCAGACTAGCGGAGTAAATGAGCAGTTCTTC.

The rearrangement joins TRBV20-1 to TRBJ2-7; 8 nucleotides agree with TRBD2. Trimming cost V 3 bases and J 7 bases; bases outside gene matches: 8. The CDR3 consists of 13 residues. Per the germline V gene, CDR1 is DFQATT and CDR2 is SNEGSKA (reference sequence). Here the CDR3 reads CSASSGRAFEQYF. In DNA, the CDR3 is TGCAGTGCTAGTTCCGGGAGGGCCTTTGAGCAGTACTTC.

This clonotype was seen a handful of times. The chain recombines TRBV4-2 with TRBJ2-1; 10 positions match TRBD2. The CDR3 length is 15 residues. Germline-derived CDR1 and CDR2 are LGHNA and YNFKEQ. The trim removed 8 bases at V and 4 bases at J, leaving 8 bases unmatched. The CDR3 loop reads CASGGLAGEYNEQFF. The CDR3 DNA follows: TGTGCCAGCGGAGGCCTAGCGGGAGAATACAATGAGCAGTTCTTC.

The V gene is TRBV6-6, the J gene TRBJ2-2; TRBD2 matches 13 bases. V was pared by 6 bases and J by 6 bases, with 4 bases of the junction left unmatched. Germline assignment: CDR1 MNHNY and CDR2 SVGAGI (reference sequence). The CDR3 contains 15 residues. The chain's CDR3 is CASRRTSGSAGELFF. The CDR3 nucleotides are TGTGCCAGCAGACGGACTAGCGGGAGTGCCGGGGAGCTGTTTTTT.

This clonotype was counted at least ten times. The chain employs TRBV7-9 and TRBJ2-2; the D gene is possibly TRBD2 (6 bases). Trimming took off 5 bases at V and 3 bases at J, with 19 bases between the two ends. CDR1 is SEHNR, CDR2 FQNEAQ, per germline (reference sequence). This CDR3 spans 17 amino acids. The CDR3 bases are TGTGCCAGCAGCGTCCCTCCGTTCGGGAGTTACACCGGGGAGCTGTTTTTT. It yields the protein CASSVPPFGSYTGELFF.

This clonotype was seen many times. The chain employs TRBV28 and TRBJ1-2; no reliable D call. V lost 5 bases, J lost 4 bases, and 17 bases lay in between. The germline V gene has CDR1 MDHEN and CDR2 SYDVKM. The CDR3 contains 15 residues. The chain's CDR3 is CASSPGDPGPYGYTF. In nucleotides, the CDR3 is TGTGCCAGCAGTCCCGGTGACCCCGGCCCCTATGGCTACACCTTC.

The gene calls are TRBV5-1 and TRBJ2-1; D ambiguous. The CDR3 has 12 amino acids. Trimming left V 3 bases short and J 12 bases short, with 13 bases between. Germline V gives CDR1 SGHRS, CDR2 YFSETQ. The CDR3 bases are TGCGCCAGCAGCTCATCTCAGCGTGGGCAGTTCTTC. As protein: CASSSSQRGQFF.

This clonotype was detected a few times. The chain carries TRBV27 and TRBJ2-3; D remains ambiguous. Trimming took 2 bases from V and 1 from J, leaving 7 bases between them. Germline V gene data show CDR1 as MNHEY and CDR2 as SMNVEV (reference sequence). The CDR3 consists of 14 residues. CDR3 sequence reads: CASSLGHRTDTQYF. CDR3 DNA: TGTGCCAGCAGTTTAGGCCATCGCACAGATACGCAGTATTTT.